This T cell receptor (delta chain) was obtained from a study of gamma-delta chains in newborns, infants, children. TCRdb made new clone calls on the reads using CATT. The sample yields more than 5,000 delta-chain clones, under 4% seen once. The V segment lost 4 bases and the J segment 6 bases; nucleotides outside the gene matches: 18. CDR1 and CDR2 (germline): TSWWSYY, QGS. The CDR3 consists of 19 residues. This clone was observed a few times. The TCRdb protein, from a much larger clone, departs from this DNA's translation at residue 9, likely by read error; the protein shown derives from the DNA. The chain joins TRDV1 to TRDJ2; the match to TRDD3 covers 9 bases. Sequencing used blood. This TCR came from a child who was a newborn, infant or young child, either healthy, febrile or measles-vaccinated (not recorded which). The CDR3 nucleotides are TGTGCTCTTGGGGGGAAGGAGTTCATGGGGGATAAGAGGGCAGCACAACTCTTCTTT. This codes for CALGGKEFMGDKRAAQLFF.